This is a list of T cell receptor beta chains from one sample in a study of T cells in localized non-small cell lung cancer. Here immunoSEQ multiplex PCR was the method, and the copy in TCRdb shows in-frame clones only, minus some. Of approximately 5,300 clones in the sample, approximately 32% were seen once. The sample was lung tumor tissue, taken before any cancer treatment. The origin of the receptors is a male donor at least 60 years old with stage III lung adenocarcinoma. CDR3s include the opening cysteine and the closing phenylalanine or tryptophan. The order of the fields is clone size, D gene, J gene, V gene, CDR3 protein, CDR3 DNA. D genes are given only for firm matches. Clone sizes are given selectively: once, few, many, or a class where the clone is expanded.

- | - | TRBJ1-3 | TRBV14 | CASSPTSGNTIYF | TGTGCCAGCAGCCCTACCTCTGGAAACACCATATATTTT
few | - | TRBJ2-3 | TRBV11-3 | CASRRMGLVSTDTQYF | TGTGCCAGCAGGAGAATGGGGTTGGTTAGCACAGATACGCAGTATTTT
few | - | TRBJ2-7 | TRBV11-3 | CASSLLGGVGAYEQYF | TGTGCCAGCAGCTTGTTAGGAGGGGTTGGGGCCTACGAGCAGTACTTC
once | TRBD1 | TRBJ2-3 | TRBV19 | CASSIDSSQGPTDTQYF | TGTGCCAGTAGTATAGACTCCTCACAGGGGCCCACAGATACGCAGTATTTT
- | - | TRBJ1-2 | TRBV29-1 | CSVGQTNRNYGYTF | TGCAGCGTCGGCCAAACCAACAGAAACTATGGCTACACCTTC
few | - | TRBJ2-7 | TRBV15 | CATSRDPSSYEQYF | TGTGCCACCAGCAGAGATCCTAGCTCCTACGAGCAGTACTTC
once | TRBD2 | TRBJ2-1 | TRBV18 | CASSPPSSGRVNEQFF | TGTGCCAGCTCACCACCTTCTAGCGGGAGGGTGAATGAGCAGTTCTTC
few | - | TRBJ1-5 | TRBV11-3 | CASSLELGRNQPQHF | TGTGCCAGCAGCTTAGAGTTGGGCCGCAATCAGCCCCAGCATTTT
few | - | TRBJ2-1 | TRBV9 | CASSEGRASYNEQFF | TGTGCCAGCAGCGAGGGCAGGGCTTCCTACAATGAGCAGTTCTTC
few | - | TRBJ1-2 | TRBV28 | CASSPGGVGGYTF | TGTGCCAGCAGCCCGGGGGGGGTAGGTGGCTACACCTTC
- | TRBD2 | TRBJ2-1 | TRBV6-8 | CASSYPRGESGGYNEQFF | TGTGCCAGCAGTTACCCTAGGGGGGAGAGCGGGGGCTATAATGAGCAGTTCTTC
- | TRBD1 | TRBJ2-7 | TRBV19 | CASSIGTGGYEQYF | TGTGCCAGTAGTATTGGGACAGGGGGCTACGAGCAGTACTTC
few | - | TRBJ2-5 | TRBV12-5 | CASKRGGETQYF | TGTGCCAGCAAGAGGGGGGGTGAGACCCAGTACTTC
- | - | TRBJ1-1 | TRBV29-1 | CSVAQGRAEAFF | TGCAGCGTTGCACAGGGTCGGGCTGAAGCTTTCTTT
- | TRBD2 | TRBJ2-3 | TRBV6-8 | CASEDSGVTDTQYF | TGTGCCAGCGAGGATAGCGGGGTCACAGATACGCAGTATTTT
few | - | TRBJ1-2 | TRBV6-8 | CASSYVGGGDGYTF | TGTGCCAGCAGTTACGTAGGGGGTGGCGATGGCTACACCTTC
- | TRBD2 | TRBJ2-5 | TRBV10-2 | CASETSGRAGETQYF | TGCGCCAGCGAGACTAGCGGGAGGGCCGGTGAGACCCAGTACTTC
- | TRBD1 | TRBJ1-2 | TRBV29-1 | CSVGRTGAYGYTF | TGCAGCGTTGGCCGGACAGGGGCCTATGGCTACACCTTC
medium-sized | TRBD1 | TRBJ2-7 | TRBV11-3 | CASSPRQGIYEQYF | TGTGCCAGCAGCCCCCGACAGGGAATCTACGAGCAGTACTTC
few | - | TRBJ1-1 | TRBV19 | CASSKKYGVNTEAFF | TGTGCCAGTAGTAAGAAGTATGGGGTGAACACTGAAGCTTTCTTT
- | - | TRBJ1-3 | TRBV28 | CASSLTGLSGNTIYF | TGTGCCAGCAGTTTAACAGGGTTATCTGGAAACACCATATATTTT
many | - | TRBJ2-5 | TRBV7-2 | CASSPGFQETQYF | TGTGCCAGCAGCCCTGGGTTTCAAGAGACCCAGTACTTC
medium-sized | - | TRBJ1-2 | TRBV4-1 | CASSQDQLNYGYTF | TGCGCCAGCAGCCAAGATCAACTTAACTATGGCTACACCTTC
- | TRBD2 | TRBJ2-1 | TRBV6-8 | CASRPFGGSSYNEQFF | TGTGCCAGCAGACCCTTTGGCGGGAGCTCCTACAATGAGCAGTTCTTC
- | TRBD1 | TRBJ1-2 | TRBV5-1 | CASSFRTGPYGYTF | TGCGCCAGCAGCTTTCGGACAGGACCTTATGGCTACACCTTC
- | TRBD1 | TRBJ1-1 | TRBV9 | CASREQGAGFMNTEAFF | TGTGCCAGCAGGGAACAGGGGGCCGGGTTCATGAACACTGAAGCTTTCTTT
medium-sized | - | TRBJ1-2 | TRBV6-8 | CASSYSRLGTLDWPYTF | TGTGCCAGCAGTTACTCGAGGCTCGGAACCTTGGATTGGCCCTACACCTTC
- | TRBD2 | TRBJ2-2 | TRBV19 | CASFRTSGRVSGGELFF | TGTGCCAGTTTCAGGACTAGCGGGAGGGTATCTGGCGGGGAGCTGTTTTTT
- | - | TRBJ2-3 | TRBV6-8 | CASSYPGTDTQYF | TGTGCCAGCAGTTACCCCGGCACAGATACGCAGTATTTT
- | - | TRBJ1-2 | TRBV30 | CAWRNLPGHGYTF | TGTGCCTGGAGAAACCTCCCGGGACATGGCTACACCTTC
- | - | TRBJ2-5 | TRBV30 | CAWSVKETQYF | TGTGCCTGGAGTGTAAAAGAGACCCAGTACTTC
few | TRBD1 | TRBJ1-3 | TRBV28 | CASSSGQAGNTIYF | TGTGCCAGCAGTTCGGGACAGGCTGGAAACACCATATATTTT
- | TRBD1 | TRBJ1-1 | TRBV28 | CASSLWGGTGNTEAFF | TGTGCCAGCAGTTTATGGGGGGGGACAGGGAACACTGAAGCTTTCTTT
few | TRBD1 | TRBJ2-7 | TRBV6-1 | CASSEAGTAYEQYF | TGTGCCAGCAGTGAAGCAGGGACAGCCTACGAGCAGTACTTC
- | - | TRBJ1-4 | TRBV25-1 | CASSEFRNPRVSNEKLFF | TGTGCCAGCAGTGAATTCAGGAACCCGAGGGTGAGTAATGAAAAACTGTTTTTT
few | - | TRBJ1-5 | TRBV15 | CATSRDKEQGAHQPQHF | TGTGCCACCAGCAGAGATAAGGAACAGGGAGCGCATCAGCCCCAGCATTTT
- | - | TRBJ2-4 | TRBV19 | CASKQGVGGNIQYF | TGTGCCAGTAAACAGGGGGTGGGAGGGAACATTCAGTACTTC
medium-sized | - | TRBJ1-5 | TRBV6-8 | CASSYSGSSNQPQHF | TGTGCCAGCAGTTACTCGGGTAGTAGCAATCAGCCCCAGCATTTT
- | TRBD1 | TRBJ1-5 | TRBV6-8 | CASSTSGTGGRQPQHF | TGTGCCAGCAGTACCTCCGGGACAGGGGGCCGGCAGCCCCAGCATTTT
- | TRBD1 | TRBJ1-2 | TRBV11-3 | CASSYGQGARINYGYTF | TGTGCCAGCAGCTACGGACAGGGGGCGAGAATTAACTATGGCTACACCTTC
few | - | TRBJ1-2 | TRBV19 | CASSMKGSGYTF | TGTGCCAGTAGTATGAAGGGGTCTGGCTACACCTTC
- | TRBD1 | TRBJ2-7 | TRBV15 | CATSTVETGGVRQYF | TGTGCCACCAGCACCGTCGAGACAGGGGGCGTTCGGCAGTACTTC
- | - | TRBJ2-2 | TRBV6-8 | CASSSNVNGELFF | TGTGCCAGCAGTTCGAACGTAAACGGGGAGCTGTTTTTT
- | - | TRBJ1-2 | TRBV7-6 | CASSRDRSAIYGYTF | TGTGCCAGCAGCCGCGACAGGTCTGCTATTTATGGCTACACCTTC
few | TRBD1 | TRBJ1-4 | TRBV6-8 | CASRRTGGTEKLFF | TGTGCCAGCAGGCGGACAGGGGGAACTGAAAAACTGTTTTTT
once | - | TRBJ2-6 | TRBV5-1 | CASSLPGSGANVLTF | TGCGCCAGCAGCCTCCCGGGCTCCGGGGCCAACGTCCTGACTTTC
- | TRBD2 | TRBJ2-1 | TRBV11-3 | CASSPAGGPNEQFF | TGTGCCAGCAGCCCAGCGGGAGGGCCGAATGAGCAGTTCTTC
- | - | TRBJ1-4 | TRBV30 | CAWLGRLQSTNEKLFF | TGTGCCTGGTTGGGACGTCTCCAGTCAACTAATGAAAAACTGTTTTTT
- | - | TRBJ1-1 | TRBV9 | CASSGPPSVKNTEAFF | TGTGCCAGCAGTGGCCCCCCCTCCGTTAAGAACACTGAAGCTTTCTTT
- | - | TRBJ2-3 | TRBV5-1 | CASGFDDYNTDTQYF | TGCGCCAGTGGGTTCGACGACTACAACACAGATACGCAGTATTTT
- | - | TRBJ1-1 | TRBV19 | CASSIRGVITEAFF | TGTGCCAGTAGTATAAGGGGGGTTATCACTGAAGCTTTCTTT
- | - | TRBJ1-1 | TRBV29-1 | CSVEDRTLMNTEAFF | TGCAGCGTTGAAGATCGTACACTGATGAACACTGAAGCTTTCTTT
- | - | TRBJ1-4 | TRBV11-3 | CASSPVGLNEKLFF | TGTGCCAGCAGCCCGGTGGGACTTAATGAAAAACTGTTTTTT
few | TRBD2 | TRBJ2-1 | TRBV11-3 | CASSLRSSGRALEQFF | TGTGCCAGCAGCTTAAGGTCTAGCGGGAGGGCCCTTGAGCAGTTCTTC
- | TRBD1 | TRBJ1-4 | TRBV28 | CASSLSTGGKEKLFF | TGTGCCAGCAGTTTATCGACAGGGGGCAAAGAAAAACTGTTTTTT
few | - | TRBJ1-2 | TRBV15 | CATSSGTGLMSGYTF | TGTGCCACCAGCAGCGGTACGGGTTTGATGAGCGGCTACACCTTC
- | TRBD1 | TRBJ2-5 | TRBV6-7 | CASSTWTGGRETQYF | TGTGCCAGCAGTACCTGGACAGGGGGCAGGGAGACCCAGTACTTC
few | - | TRBJ1-1 | TRBV19 | CATIRRGDTEAFF | TGTGCCACTATCAGACGCGGGGACACTGAAGCTTTCTTT
- | - | TRBJ2-7 | TRBV28 | CASSLGLQLSYEQYF | TGTGCCAGCAGTTTGGGACTTCAGCTATCCTACGAGCAGTACTTC